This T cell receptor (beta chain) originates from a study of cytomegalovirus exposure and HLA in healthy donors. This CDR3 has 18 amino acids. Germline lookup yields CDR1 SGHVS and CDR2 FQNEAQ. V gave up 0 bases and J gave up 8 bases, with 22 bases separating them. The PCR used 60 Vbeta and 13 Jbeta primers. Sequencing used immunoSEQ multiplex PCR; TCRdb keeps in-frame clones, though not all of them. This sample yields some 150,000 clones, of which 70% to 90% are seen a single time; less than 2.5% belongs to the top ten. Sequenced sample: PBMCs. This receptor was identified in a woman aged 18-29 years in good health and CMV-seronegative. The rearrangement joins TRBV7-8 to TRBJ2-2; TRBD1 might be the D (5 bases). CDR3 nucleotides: TGTGCCAGCAGCTTAGCCCGCCTGGCAGGGCTGATGGGAGGGGAGCTGTTTTTT. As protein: CASSLARLAGLMGGELFF.